Following are 31 T cell receptor beta chains from one sample sequenced in a study of blood T cell repertoires in COVID-19. The data were produced by immunoSEQ multiplex PCR, yet TCRdb's version contains in-frame clones alone and is incomplete. The sample carries around 230,000 clones, around 87% recorded once. Material: peripheral blood. The receptors were sampled from a man between 60 and 75 years old who had recovered from COVID-19.

CDR3 DNA sequence: TGTGCCAGCAGCTTGGACTGGGGGGGGCCGAGGTATGGCTACACCTTC. Encoded protein: CASSLDWGGPRYGYTF. The gene calls are TRBV5-4 and TRBJ1-2; tentatively, D is TRBD1 (6 bases). V was shortened by 0 bases and J by 5 bases, with 17 bases between the two germline ends. Germline values: CDR1 SGHNT, CDR2 YYREEE (reference sequence). CDR3 length: 16 amino acids.

The V and J genes are TRBV4-2 and TRBJ2-2; 10 positions agree with TRBD2. Germline CDR1 LGHNA, CDR2 YNFKEQ. V trimming: 2 bases; J trimming: 7 bases; junction bases outside the gene matches: 7. The CDR3 contains 16 residues. CDR3 nucleotides: TGTGCCAGCAGCCAATCCTGGACTAGCGGAGGCGGGGAGCTGTTTTTT. It is translated as CASSQSWTSGGGELFF.

This chain links TRBV2 with TRBJ1-1, with a tentative D call TRBD1 (5 bases). V dropped 6 bases and J dropped 0 bases, with 17 bases sitting between them. Germline V gene data show CDR1 as SNHLY and CDR2 as FYNNEI. This CDR3 is built from 16 residues. The CDR3 DNA is TGTGCCAGCAGGAGGGGAGGCCAGCTAATGAACACTGAAGCTTTCTTT. As protein: CASRRGGQLMNTEAFF.

Here the CDR3 DNA reads TGTGCCAGCAGTTCAGTTGCAACTAATGAAAAACTGTTTTTT. It codes for CASSSVATNEKLFF. V gene TRBV27 combines with J gene TRBJ1-4, with D unclear. This CDR3 has 14 amino acids. Trimming took 4 bases from V and 0 from J, leaving 6 bases between them. CDR1 MNHEY and CDR2 SMNVEV come from the germline V gene (reference sequence).

This clone appeared a few times. V is TRBV5-1 and J is TRBJ2-3, with 9 positions matching TRBD2. After removal of 4 bases from V and 5 bases from J, the junction contained 11 bases not matched to a gene. The CDR3 contains 16 residues. Germline CDR1 SGHRS, CDR2 YFSETQ. The CDR3 nucleotides are TGCGCCAGCAGCCAGCGGGGGGACCATCGGGAAGATACGCAGTATTTT. Protein sequence: CASSQRGDHREDTQYF.

The chain combines TRBV9 with TRBJ2-1, with D perhaps TRBD1 (5 bases). Germline CDR1 reads SGDLS; CDR2 reads YYNGEE. The CDR3 has 16 residues. V was pared by 0 bases and J by 1 base, with 11 bases between. The DNA for the CDR3 is TGTGCCAGCAGCGTAGGCAGGGATTCGTCCTACAATGAGCAGTTCTTC. Translating it yields CASSVGRDSSYNEQFF. Combining the CDR3 with reference TRBV9 and TRBJ2-1 gives the whole variable domain DSGVTQTPKHLITATGQRVTLRCSPRSGDLSVYWYQQSLDQGLQFLIQYYNGEERAKGNILERFSAQQFPDLHSELNLSSLELGDSALYFCASSVGRDSSYNEQFFGPGTRLTVL.

The chain uses TRBV3-1 (or the pseudogene TRBV3-2) and TRBJ1-1, with D perhaps matching TRBD1 (6 bases). Per the germline V gene, CDR1 is LGHDT and CDR2 is YNNKEL (reference sequence). This CDR3 region has 14 residues. Trimming shortened V by 3 bases and J by 0 bases, and 8 bases separated the two germline ends. The CDR3 region is CASSQQGLNTEAFF. CDR3 nucleotide sequence: TGTGCCAGCAGCCAGCAGGGGTTGAACACTGAAGCTTTCTTT.

Worth noting for this clone: Other DNA sequences in the same sample also yield this CDR3. The chain links TRBV12-3 or TRBV12-4 to TRBJ1-2; the D gene is possibly TRBD1 (5 bases). Trimming removed 2 bases from V and 2 bases from J, with 6 bases in between. This CDR3 contains 13 residues. The CDR3 loop reads CASSLSGNYGYTF. CDR3 coding DNA: TGTGCCAGCAGTTTATCAGGGAACTATGGCTACACCTTC.

The chain joins TRBV20-1 to TRBJ1-1; D is uncertain. Germline V gene lookup returns CDR1 DFQATT and CDR2 SNEGSKA (reference sequence). The CDR3 runs 11 residues. V dropped 0 bases and J dropped 9 bases, with 8 bases sitting between them. This CDR3 reads CSARDPSQAFF. The CDR3 DNA sequence: TGCAGTGCTAGAGACCCCTCCCAAGCTTTCTTT.

The chain recombines TRBV5-1 with TRBJ1-1; D unresolved. Trimming pared 1 base from V and 2 bases from J, leaving 9 bases between. The CDR3 length is 14 residues. CDR1 and CDR2 (germline): SGHRS, YFSETQ. The CDR3: CASSLKTTNTEAFF. The CDR3 DNA follows: TGCGCCAGCAGCTTGAAGACGACAAACACTGAAGCTTTCTTT. Full variable domain (remainder filled in from reference TRBV5-1 and TRBJ1-1): KAGVTQTPRYLIKTRGQQVTLSCSPISGHRSVSWYQQTPGQGLQFLFEYFSETQRNKGNFPGRFSGRQFSNSRSEMNVSTLELGDSALYLCASSLKTTNTEAFFGQGTRLTVV.

The chain links TRBV15 to TRBJ1-4; the match to TRBD1 covers 9 bases. The CDR3 covers 16 residues. Germline-derived CDR1 and CDR2 are LNHNV and YYDKDF (reference sequence). J gave up 4 bases and V 2 bases, and 5 bases lay outside the gene matches. The CDR3: CATSRRPGQGNEKLFF. As DNA, the CDR3 is TGTGCCACCAGCAGACGTCCGGGACAGGGTAATGAAAAACTGTTTTTT.

This clone was observed a single time. The J gene is TRBJ2-5, the V gene TRBV7-2, with TRBD2 matching over 7 bases. J lost 4 bases, V lost 5 bases, and 7 bases had no gene match. The CDR3 totals 14 residues. Germline CDR1 and CDR2: SGHTA and FQGNSA. The DNA of the CDR3 is TGTGCCAGCAGCGCCCTTGGACTAGTAGAGACCCAGTACTTC. Its translation: CASSALGLVETQYF. Using reference TRBV7-2 and TRBJ2-5 for the parts outside the CDR3, the full variable domain is GAGVSQSPSNKVTEKGKDVELRCDPISGHTALYWYRQSLGQGLEFLIYFQGNSAPDKSGLPSDRFSAERTGGSVSTLTIQRTQQEDSAVYLCASSALGLVETQYFGPGTRLLVL.

This rearrangement joins TRBV28 to TRBJ2-7, with 7 bases matching TRBD1. The CDR3 length is 12 residues. Germline lookup yields CDR1 MDHEN and CDR2 SYDVKM. After removal of 6 bases from V and 6 bases from J, the junction contained 5 bases not matched to a gene. The CDR3 sequence is CASRDRVGEQYF. The CDR3 nucleotides read TGTGCCAGCAGAGACAGGGTAGGCGAGCAGTACTTC.

V gene TRBV5-4 combines with J gene TRBJ2-7; possibly TRBD2 for D (6 bases). Germline V gene lookup returns CDR1 SGHNT and CDR2 YYREEE (reference sequence). The V and J ends lost 4 bases and 7 bases respectively, with 15 bases between them. This CDR3 comprises 13 residues. This chain's CDR3 is CASSPAGLREQYF. In DNA form, the CDR3 reads TGTGCCAGCAGCCCTGCGGGGTTAAGGGAGCAGTACTTC.

The CDR3 DNA follows: TGCGCCAGCAGCCAGGCTGACAGGGGCAGTGGCTACACCTTC. Residues: CASSQADRGSGYTF. The V and J genes are TRBV4-1 and TRBJ1-2; 8 bases are shared with TRBD1. Looked up from germline, CDR1 is MGHRA and CDR2 is YSYEKL. This CDR3 has 14 amino acids. V lost 3 bases and J lost 7; bases outside the gene matches: 7.

This chain links TRBV12-2 with TRBJ1-5; the table's D call TRBD1 went unverified against the DNA. TRBV12-2 is a pseudogene. This CDR3 has 15 amino acids. The CDR3: CASRLWALPNQPQHF. In nucleotides, the CDR3 is TGTGCAAGTCGCTTATGGGCGCTTCCCAATCAGCCCCAGCATTTT.

There are a few counts of this clone. The rearrangement links TRBV5-6 to TRBJ2-7; D gene ambiguous. The ends were cut back, 2 bases at V and 6 bases at J, with 6 bases in the middle. There are 11 residues in the CDR3. Per the germline V gene, CDR1 is SGHDT and CDR2 is YYEEEE. This CDR3 reads CASSLNGEQYF. The CDR3 DNA is TGTGCCAGCAGCTTAAACGGCGAGCAGTACTTC.

The CDR3 is CASSQGTANQPQHF. The DNA for the CDR3 is TGTGCCAGCAGCCAGGGGACAGCCAATCAGCCCCAGCATTTT. The V and J genes are TRBV3-1 (or the pseudogene TRBV3-2) and TRBJ1-5; 7 bases are shared with TRBD1. The CDR3 has 14 amino acids. After removal of 3 bases from V and 3 bases from J, the junction contained 2 bases not matched to a gene. In germline, CDR1 is LGHDT, CDR2 YNNKEL (reference sequence).

The chain joins TRBV9 to TRBJ1-5; D call uncertain. CDR3 length: 15 amino acids. CDR1 and CDR2 (germline): SGDLS, YYNGEE. Deletions cut 0 bases from V and 5 bases from J, with 12 bases between. The CDR3 DNA sequence: TGTGCCAGCAGCGTAGGGGCCGGTTTTGATCAGCCCCAGCATTTT. Protein product: CASSVGAGFDQPQHF.

The chain carries TRBV2 and TRBJ2-7; TRBD1 matches at 7 bases. V lost 3 bases and J lost 2; bases outside the gene matches: 4. From germline, CDR1 is SNHLY and CDR2 FYNNEI. The CDR3 extends over 14 amino acids. The CDR3 DNA reads as TGTGCCAGCAGTGAGGTGCAGGGGGCCTACGAGCAGTACTTC. Translating gives CASSEVQGAYEQYF.

The chain combines TRBV3-1 (or the pseudogene TRBV3-2) with TRBJ1-2; 7 bases are a match to TRBD1. The V segment lost 1 base and the J segment 7 bases; nucleotides outside the gene matches: 9. Germline V gene lookup returns CDR1 LGHDT and CDR2 YNNKEL (reference sequence). CDR3 length: 15 residues. CDR3 region: CASSQGKGAVSGYTF. CDR3 coding DNA: TGTGCCAGCAGCCAAGGGAAGGGGGCGGTTTCTGGCTACACCTTC.

The sample holds one count of this clone. This rearrangement joins TRBV28 to TRBJ1-2; 11 nucleotides align to TRBD1. The junction had 7 bases not matched to a gene; V was cut back by 3 bases and J by 7 bases. The CDR3 sequence is 15 residues long. Germline CDR1 and CDR2: MDHEN and SYDVKM. The CDR3 reads CASSFPGQGAFGYTF. Written as DNA, the CDR3 is TGTGCCAGCAGTTTTCCCGGACAGGGGGCATTTGGCTACACCTTC.

This chain links TRBV11-2 with TRBJ2-7; 7 bases agree with TRBD1. Germline V gene lookup returns CDR1 SGHAT and CDR2 FQNNGV. The CDR3 loop spans 17 amino acids. The V segment lost 2 bases and the J segment 4 bases; nucleotides outside the gene matches: 14. CDR3 amino acids: CASSLTLDRQGVYEQYF. In DNA form, the CDR3 reads TGTGCCAGCAGCTTAACTTTAGATAGGCAGGGGGTGTACGAGCAGTACTTC.

The genes are TRBV12-3 or TRBV12-4 and TRBJ2-1, with D hard to call. V lost 6 bases, J lost 0 bases, and 6 bases lay in between. CDR3 length: 13 amino acids. The CDR3 DNA is TGTGCCAGCAGACTTAACTCCTACAATGAGCAGTTCTTC. This sequence encodes CASRLNSYNEQFF.

About this clone: At the DNA level, this CDR3 is encoded by other sequences in the same sample as well. The chain is built from TRBV12-3 or TRBV12-4 and TRBJ2-7, with D hard to call. V was trimmed by 5 bases and J by 2 bases, leaving 7 bases between them. This CDR3 has 12 residues. This chain's CDR3 is CASSRDTYEQYF. CDR3 in DNA: TGTGCCAGCAGTAGAGACACCTACGAGCAGTACTTC.

V and J are TRBV5-4 and TRBJ1-3; 11 bases fit TRBD1. The V gene end was trimmed by 4 bases and the J gene end by 0 bases; junction bases not matched to a gene: 3. Germline loops: CDR1 SGHNT, CDR2 YYREEE (reference sequence). The CDR3 contains 16 residues. The CDR3 loop reads CASSQGTGGSGNTIYF. CDR3 in DNA: TGTGCCAGCAGCCAAGGGACAGGGGGCTCTGGAAACACCATATATTTT.

The rearrangement uses TRBV5-1 and TRBJ2-1; 7 positions agree with TRBD2. After removal of 0 bases from V and 9 bases from J, the junction contained 9 bases not matched to a gene. Germline assignment: CDR1 SGHRS and CDR2 YFSETQ. The CDR3 has 15 amino acids. CDR3: CASSLGGGGIVEQFF. In nucleotides, the CDR3 is TGCGCCAGCAGCTTGGGCGGGGGAGGAATAGTTGAGCAGTTCTTC.

The chain links TRBV30 to TRBJ1-2; 7 bases are a match to TRBD1. Germline trimming cut 0 bases from V and 7 bases from J; bases unmatched to any gene: 11. There are 15 residues in the CDR3. The V gene's germline CDR1 is GTSNPN and CDR2 SVGIG (reference sequence). CDR3 coding DNA: TGTGCCTGGAGTGTATCGGTCAGGGGGACGGGTGGCTACACCTTC. This gives the protein CAWSVSVRGTGGYTF.

The chain is built from TRBV10-1 and TRBJ2-7; D is possibly TRBD2 (7 bases). The CDR3 sequence is 16 residues long. V lost 8 bases to trimming and J lost 3 bases, with 23 bases between them. Germline assignment: CDR1 WNHNN and CDR2 SYGVQD (reference sequence). CDR3 region: CASPLARGAWGYEQYF. CDR3 DNA: TGCGCCAGCCCACTTGCCCGGGGGGCTTGGGGCTACGAGCAGTACTTC.

This clone was seen a few times. The same CDR3 arises from other DNA sequences in this sample as well. The genes are TRBV4-2 and TRBJ1-6, with a tentative D call TRBD1 (5 bases). The V end lost 1 base, the J end lost 8 bases, and 15 bases lay between the germline ends. CDR3 length equals 16 residues. Germline CDR1 and CDR2: LGHNA and YNFKEQ. The CDR3 loop is CASSQGPRGGDSPLHF. CDR3 in DNA: TGTGCCAGCAGCCAAGGTCCTCGGGGGGGAGATTCACCCCTCCACTTT.

This rearrangement joins TRBV7-2 to TRBJ2-2; TRBD2 might be the D (5 bases). CDR3 length: 14 residues. CDR1 and CDR2 from the germline V gene are SGHTA and FQGNSA. V shed 1 base and J shed 5 bases, with 8 bases lying between them. CDR3: CASSLVSGTGELFF. CDR3 DNA: TGTGCCAGCAGCTTAGTTTCGGGGACCGGGGAGCTGTTTTTT.